The 7 T cell receptor beta chains below were found in one sample sequenced in a study of blood T cell repertoires in COVID-19. Assay used: immunoSEQ multiplex PCR; TCRdb lists only in-frame clones, some missing. The sample includes 150,000 to 200,000 clones, around 86% of them seen just once. Sequencing input: peripheral blood. The receptors were sampled from a man aged 18-30 years with acute or convalescent COVID-19.

This chain connects TRBV9 to TRBJ2-1; a possible D gene is TRBD2 (5 bases). V lost 0 bases to trimming and J lost 8 bases, with 18 bases between them. The germline V gene encodes CDR1 SGDLS and CDR2 YYNGEE. The CDR3 has 16 residues. The CDR3 nucleotides read TGTGCCAGCAGCGTAGACGATGATAGAGGGTGGGATGAGCAGTTCTTC. It yields the protein CASSVDDDRGWDEQFF.

The rearrangement uses TRBV4-1 and TRBJ1-3; 7 nucleotides agree with TRBD1. Germline lookup yields CDR1 MGHRA and CDR2 YSYEKL. The junction had 4 bases not matched to a gene; V was cut back by 5 bases and J by 0 bases. This CDR3 spans 15 amino acids. CDR3 protein: CASSEGQLSGNTIYF. The CDR3 nucleotides read TGCGCCAGCAGCGAGGGACAGCTCTCTGGAAACACCATATATTTT.

The chain links TRBV7-3 to TRBJ2-2, with D unclear. V was cut by 3 bases and J by 3 bases, with 5 bases left in between. The CDR3 covers 13 residues. CDR1 and CDR2 (germline): SGHTA, FQGTGA. CDR3 loop: CASSFSDTGELFF. The CDR3 nucleotides read TGTGCCAGCAGCTTTTCGGACACCGGGGAGCTGTTTTTT.

This clone has just one count. The chain couples TRBV19 to TRBJ1-2; TRBD1 might be the D (5 bases). Trimming pared 3 bases from V and 7 bases from J, leaving 15 bases between. This CDR3 is 14 amino acids long. Looked up from germline, CDR1 is LNHDA and CDR2 is SQIVND (reference sequence). This chain's CDR3 is CASSMIGGLTGYTF. In DNA, the CDR3 is TGTGCCAGTAGTATGATCGGGGGTCTCACTGGCTACACCTTC.

The gene calls are TRBV6-1 and TRBJ2-5; 9 bases map to TRBD1. With 3 bases clipped from V and 4 bases from J, the junction kept 0 bases outside the gene matches. The CDR3 sequence is 13 residues long. Looked up from germline, CDR1 is MNHNS and CDR2 is SASEGT. The CDR3, as DNA: TGTGCCAGCAGTGAGACAGGGGGAGAGACCCAGTACTTC. Translating it yields CASSETGGETQYF.

A single count supports this clone. V gene TRBV19 combines with J gene TRBJ2-1; D not resolved. This CDR3 has 13 residues. Trimming cost V 1 base and J 6 bases, with 7 bases left between them. CDR1 and CDR2 (germline): LNHDA, SQIVND (reference sequence). The chain's CDR3 is CASSIVPGNEQFF. The CDR3 nucleotides read TGTGCCAGTAGTATAGTACCCGGCAATGAGCAGTTCTTC. Full variable domain (missing parts from reference TRBV19 and TRBJ2-1): DGGITQSPKYLFRKEGQNVTLSCEQNLNHDAMYWYRQDPGQGLRLIYYSQIVNDFQKGDIAEGYSVSREKKESFPLTVTSAQKNPTAFYLCASSIVPGNEQFFGPGTRLTVL.

The CDR3 nucleotides read TGTGCCAGCAGCCCTTCTAGCGCCGGCTACACCTTC. Protein product: CASSPSSAGYTF. V gene TRBV9 combines with J gene TRBJ1-2; D ambiguous. Trimming removed 4 bases at V and 8 bases at J, with 12 bases between. The CDR3 consists of 12 residues. The germline V gene has CDR1 SGDLS and CDR2 YYNGEE. The variable domain in full, with the rest retrieved from reference TRBV9 and TRBJ1-2, is DSGVTQTPKHLITATGQRVTLRCSPRSGDLSVYWYQQSLDQGLQFLIQYYNGEERAKGNILERFSAQQFPDLHSELNLSSLELGDSALYFCASSPSSAGYTFGSGTRLTVV.